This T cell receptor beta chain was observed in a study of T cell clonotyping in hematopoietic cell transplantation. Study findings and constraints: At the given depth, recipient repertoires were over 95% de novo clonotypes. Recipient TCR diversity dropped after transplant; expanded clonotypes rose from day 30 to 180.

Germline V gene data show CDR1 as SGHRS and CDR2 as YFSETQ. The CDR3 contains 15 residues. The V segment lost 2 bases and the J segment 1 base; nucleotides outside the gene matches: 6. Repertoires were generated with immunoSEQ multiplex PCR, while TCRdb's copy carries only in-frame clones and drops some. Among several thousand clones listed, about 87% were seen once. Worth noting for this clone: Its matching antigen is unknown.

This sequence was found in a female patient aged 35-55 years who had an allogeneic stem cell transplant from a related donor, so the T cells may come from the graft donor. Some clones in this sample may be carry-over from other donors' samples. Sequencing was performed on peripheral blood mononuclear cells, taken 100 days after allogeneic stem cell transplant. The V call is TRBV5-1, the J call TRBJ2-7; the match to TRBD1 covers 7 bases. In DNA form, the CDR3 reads TGCGCCAGCAGCTTATCCTTGACAGGGTCCTACGAGCAGTACTTC. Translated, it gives CASSLSLTGSYEQYF. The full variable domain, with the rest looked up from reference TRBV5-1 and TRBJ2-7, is KAGVTQTPRYLIKTRGQQVTLSCSPISGHRSVSWYQQTPGQGLQFLFEYFSETQRNKGNFPGRFSGRQFSNSRSEMNVSTLELGDSALYLCASSLSLTGSYEQYFGPGTRLTVT.